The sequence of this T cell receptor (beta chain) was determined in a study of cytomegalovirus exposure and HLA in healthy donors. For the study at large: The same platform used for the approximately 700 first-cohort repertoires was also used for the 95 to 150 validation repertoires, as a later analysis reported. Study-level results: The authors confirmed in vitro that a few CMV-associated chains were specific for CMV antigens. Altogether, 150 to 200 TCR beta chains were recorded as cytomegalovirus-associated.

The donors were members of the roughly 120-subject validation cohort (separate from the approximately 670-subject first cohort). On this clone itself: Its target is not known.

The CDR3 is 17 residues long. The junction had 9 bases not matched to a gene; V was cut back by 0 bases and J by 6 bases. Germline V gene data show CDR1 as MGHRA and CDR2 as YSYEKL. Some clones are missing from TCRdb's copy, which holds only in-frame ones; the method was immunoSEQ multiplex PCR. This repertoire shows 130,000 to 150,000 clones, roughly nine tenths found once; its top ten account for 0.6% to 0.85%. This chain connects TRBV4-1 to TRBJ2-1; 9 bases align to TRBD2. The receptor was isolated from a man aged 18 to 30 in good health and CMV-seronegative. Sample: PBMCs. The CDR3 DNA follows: TGCGCCAGCAGCCAAGATTTGAGCGGGGGGCCAACCAATGAGCAGTTCTTC. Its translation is CASSQDLSGGPTNEQFF.